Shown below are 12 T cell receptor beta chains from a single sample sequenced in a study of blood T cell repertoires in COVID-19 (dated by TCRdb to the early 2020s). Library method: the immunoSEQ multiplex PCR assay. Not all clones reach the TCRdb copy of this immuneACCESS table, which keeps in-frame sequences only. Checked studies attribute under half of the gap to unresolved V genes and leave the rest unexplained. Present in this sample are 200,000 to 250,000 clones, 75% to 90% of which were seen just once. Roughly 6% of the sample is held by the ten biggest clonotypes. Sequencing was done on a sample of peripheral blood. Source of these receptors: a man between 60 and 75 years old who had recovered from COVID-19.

CDR3 coding DNA: TGCAGTGCTAGTCAGGGTCGGACCGGGGAGCTGTTTTTT. Amino acids: CSASQGRTGELFF. The chain employs TRBV20-1 and TRBJ2-2; the D gene is possibly TRBD1 (5 bases). The length of the CDR3 is 13 residues. Germline values: CDR1 DFQATT, CDR2 SNEGSKA (reference sequence). Trimming removed 3 bases from V and 5 bases from J, with 10 bases in between.

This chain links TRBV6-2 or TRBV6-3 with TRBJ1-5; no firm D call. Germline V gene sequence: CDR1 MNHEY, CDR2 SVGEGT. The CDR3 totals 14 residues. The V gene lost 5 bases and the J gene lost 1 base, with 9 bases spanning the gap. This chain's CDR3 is CASSLGRSNQPQHF. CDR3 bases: TGTGCCAGCAGTCTCGGGAGAAGCAATCAGCCCCAGCATTTT.

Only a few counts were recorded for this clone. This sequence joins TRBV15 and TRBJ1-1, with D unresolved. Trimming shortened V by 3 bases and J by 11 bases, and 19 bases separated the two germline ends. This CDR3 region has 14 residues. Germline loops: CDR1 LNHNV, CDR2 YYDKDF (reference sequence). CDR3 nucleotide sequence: TGTGCCACCAGCAGCCGGACTACTAACAGAAGGGCTTTCTTT. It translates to CATSSRTTNRRAFF.

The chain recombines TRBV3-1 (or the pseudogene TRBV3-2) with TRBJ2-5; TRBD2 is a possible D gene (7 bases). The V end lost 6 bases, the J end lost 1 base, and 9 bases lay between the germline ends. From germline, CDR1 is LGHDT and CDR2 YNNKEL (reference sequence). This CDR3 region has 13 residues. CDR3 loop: CASRRGLQETQYF. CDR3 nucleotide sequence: TGTGCCAGCAGGCGGGGGCTCCAAGAGACCCAGTACTTC.

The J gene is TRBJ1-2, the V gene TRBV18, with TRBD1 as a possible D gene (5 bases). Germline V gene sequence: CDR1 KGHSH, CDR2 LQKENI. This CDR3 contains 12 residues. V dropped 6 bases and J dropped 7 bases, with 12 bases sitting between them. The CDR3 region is CASSEDRSGYTF. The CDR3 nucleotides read TGTGCCAGCTCCGAAGACAGAAGTGGCTACACCTTC.

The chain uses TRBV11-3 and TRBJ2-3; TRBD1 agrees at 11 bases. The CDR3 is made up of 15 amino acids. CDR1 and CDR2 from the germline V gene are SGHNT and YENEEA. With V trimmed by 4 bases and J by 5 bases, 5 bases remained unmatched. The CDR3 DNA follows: TGTGCCAGCAGCTCAGGGGGACAGGGGGTAGATACGCAGTATTTT. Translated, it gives CASSSGGQGVDTQYF.

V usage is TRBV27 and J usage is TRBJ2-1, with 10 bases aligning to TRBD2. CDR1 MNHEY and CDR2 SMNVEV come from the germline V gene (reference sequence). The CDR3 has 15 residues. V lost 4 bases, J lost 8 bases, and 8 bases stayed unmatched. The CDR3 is CASSSGAGGLYEQFF. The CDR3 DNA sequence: TGTGCCAGCAGTTCAGGAGCGGGAGGGTTGTATGAGCAGTTCTTC.

The CDR3 is CASSPGTSGNIQYF. The CDR3 DNA follows: TGTGCCAGCAGCCCCGGGACTAGCGGAAACATTCAGTACTTC. This chain links TRBV2 with TRBJ2-4; 11 bases line up with TRBD2. Germline V CDR1 and CDR2: SNHLY, FYNNEI. The CDR3 runs to 14 residues. V lost 6 bases to trimming and J lost 6 bases; unmatched junction nucleotides: 4.

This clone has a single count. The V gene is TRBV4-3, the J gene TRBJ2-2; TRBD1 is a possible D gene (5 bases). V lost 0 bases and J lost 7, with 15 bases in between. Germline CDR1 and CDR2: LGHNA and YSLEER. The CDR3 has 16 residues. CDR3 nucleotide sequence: TGCGCCAGCAGCCAAGATGAAGGCAGGGTGGTCGGGGAGCTGTTTTTT. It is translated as CASSQDEGRVVGELFF.

The CDR3: CASSARAGVYEQYF. The CDR3 region has the DNA TGTGCCAGCAGCGCCCGGGCAGGGGTCTACGAGCAGTACTTC. The chain couples TRBV9 to TRBJ2-7; the D gene is possibly TRBD1 (6 bases). Germline V gene lookup returns CDR1 SGDLS and CDR2 YYNGEE. CDR3 length: 14 amino acids. V was pared by 3 bases and J by 3 bases, with 13 bases between.

In DNA form, the CDR3 reads TGCGCCAGCAGCCAAGATCAACAGGGTCCTTACTCCTACGAGCAGTACTTC. Translation: CASSQDQQGPYSYEQYF. The V gene is TRBV4-3, the J gene TRBJ2-7, with a tentative D call TRBD1 (6 bases). This CDR3 comprises 17 residues. Germline CDR1 is LGHNA and CDR2 is YSLEER. V gave up 0 bases and J gave up 0 bases, with 15 bases separating them.

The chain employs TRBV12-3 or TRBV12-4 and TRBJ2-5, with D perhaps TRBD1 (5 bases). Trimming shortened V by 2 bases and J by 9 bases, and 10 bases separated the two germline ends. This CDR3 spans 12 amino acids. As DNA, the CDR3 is TGTGCCAGCAGTTTAAAGGGGCTGGCCCAGTACTTC. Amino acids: CASSLKGLAQYF.